Sequencing of this TCR beta chain was carried out in a study of blood T cell repertoires in COVID-19. Participants reported their clinical history, and cohort assignment relied on those reports. Some clones are missing from TCRdb's copy, which holds only in-frame ones; the method was immunoSEQ multiplex PCR. This sample has some 270,000 clones, with 85% found just once. The V and J ends lost 0 bases and 8 bases respectively, with 12 bases between them. The CDR3 runs 15 residues. In germline, CDR1 is SGHNT, CDR2 YYREEE (reference sequence). The TCR sequence derives from a woman aged 45 to 65 with acute COVID-19. The sample consisted of PBMCs or T cells enriched from blood (not recorded which). The V call is TRBV5-4, the J call TRBJ1-6; the D gene is possibly TRBD1 (5 bases). The CDR3 DNA reads as TGTGCCAGCAGCTTGGAGGCAGGGTGGGATTCACCCCTCCACTTT. This sequence encodes CASSLEAGWDSPLHF. The variable domain in full, completed from reference TRBV5-4 and TRBJ1-6, reads ETGVTQSPTHLIKTRGQQVTLRCSSQSGHNTVSWYQQALGQGPQFIFQYYREEENGRGNFPPRFSGLQFPNYSSELNVNALELDDSALYLCASSLEAGWDSPLHFGNGTRLTVT.